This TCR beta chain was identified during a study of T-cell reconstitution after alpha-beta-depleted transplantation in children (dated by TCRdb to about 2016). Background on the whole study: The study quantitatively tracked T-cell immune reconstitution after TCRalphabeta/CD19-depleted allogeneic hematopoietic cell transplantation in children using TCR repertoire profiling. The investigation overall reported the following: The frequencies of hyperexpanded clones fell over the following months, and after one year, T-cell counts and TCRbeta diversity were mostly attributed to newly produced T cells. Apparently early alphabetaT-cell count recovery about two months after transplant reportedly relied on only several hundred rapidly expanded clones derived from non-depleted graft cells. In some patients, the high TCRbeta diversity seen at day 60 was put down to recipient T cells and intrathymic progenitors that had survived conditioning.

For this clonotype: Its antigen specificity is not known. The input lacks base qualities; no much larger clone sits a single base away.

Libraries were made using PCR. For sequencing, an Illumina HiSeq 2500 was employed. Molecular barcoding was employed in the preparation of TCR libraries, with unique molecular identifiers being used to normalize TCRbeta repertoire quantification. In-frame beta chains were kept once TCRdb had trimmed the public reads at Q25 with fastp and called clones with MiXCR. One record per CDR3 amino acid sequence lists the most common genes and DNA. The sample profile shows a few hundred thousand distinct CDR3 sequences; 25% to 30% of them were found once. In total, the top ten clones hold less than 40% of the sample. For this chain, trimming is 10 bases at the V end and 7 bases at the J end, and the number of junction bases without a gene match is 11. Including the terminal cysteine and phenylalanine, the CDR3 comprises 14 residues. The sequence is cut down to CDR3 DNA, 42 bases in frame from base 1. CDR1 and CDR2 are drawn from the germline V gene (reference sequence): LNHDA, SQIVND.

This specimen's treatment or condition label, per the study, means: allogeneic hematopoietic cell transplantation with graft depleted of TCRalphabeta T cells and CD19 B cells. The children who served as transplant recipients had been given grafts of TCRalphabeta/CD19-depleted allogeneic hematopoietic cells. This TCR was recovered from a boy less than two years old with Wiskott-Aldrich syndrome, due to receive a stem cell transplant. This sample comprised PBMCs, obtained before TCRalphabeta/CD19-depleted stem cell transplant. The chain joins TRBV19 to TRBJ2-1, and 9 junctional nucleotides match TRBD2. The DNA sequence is TGTGCCACGAGGAGACTAGCGGCATTTAATGAGCAGTTCTTC. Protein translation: CATRRLAAFNEQFF.